The 13 T cell receptor beta chains presented below share a single source sample, sequenced in a study of beta chain features in type 1 diabetes (dated by TCRdb to 2016 to 2019). Receptor libraries were prepared by the immunoSEQ multiplex PCR assay. The entire isolated RNA was reverse transcribed using the High Capacity cDNA Reverse Transcription Kit, and thus expressed TCRB transcripts were sequenced. The source is immuneACCESS, and TCRdb retained only in-frame sequences with V and J called. Part of the clones is not carried over; for the studies checked, unresolved V genes explain less than half of this, and the remainder is unexplained. The sample has about 320,000 clones on record, around 13% of them singletons. Roughly 7% of the sample rests with the top ten. The sample taken for sequencing was central memory CD4+ T cells from blood. The receptors were sampled from a man aged 30-40 years in good health.

The rearrangement links TRBV11-2 to TRBJ1-3; D not certain. CDR3 length: 12 residues. Germline values: CDR1 SGHAT, CDR2 FQNNGV. The V gene lost 5 bases and the J gene lost 0 bases, with 2 bases spanning the gap. The CDR3 loop is CASSDSGNTIYF. The CDR3 DNA reads TGTGCCAGCAGCGACTCTGGAAACACCATATATTTT.

This chain connects TRBV5-6 to TRBJ1-5; maybe TRBD1 (5 bases). The CDR3 runs to 16 residues. Per germline, CDR1 SGHDT and CDR2 YYEEEE. V was shortened by 0 bases and J by 4 bases, with 14 bases between the two germline ends. As DNA, the CDR3 is TGTGCCAGCAGCTTGGCAGGGCAGAGACTAAATCAGCCCCAGCATTTT. Protein sequence: CASSLAGQRLNQPQHF.

V is TRBV29-1 and J is TRBJ2-2, with D maybe TRBD1 (5 bases). Trimming left V 6 bases short and J 0 bases short, with 14 bases between. The CDR3 extends over 15 amino acids. Germline V lookup: CDR1 SQVTM, CDR2 ANQGSEA. The DNA for the CDR3 is TGCAGCGTGGATTCGTACAGGTCGAACACCGGGGAGCTGTTTTTT. Protein: CSVDSYRSNTGELFF.

This chain connects TRBV6-1 to TRBJ1-1; no clear D gene. The CDR3 length is 11 residues. The germline V gene has CDR1 MNHNS and CDR2 SASEGT. V was clipped by 4 bases and J by 11 bases, with 11 bases between them. The CDR3 region has the DNA TGTGCCAGCAGTGTGGGGTTGGCGGCTTTCTTT. Amino acids: CASSVGLAAFF.

This clone has just a few counts. The rearrangement uses TRBV27 and TRBJ2-2, with D hard to call. CDR1 and CDR2 from the germline V gene are MNHEY and SMNVEV (reference sequence). V was cut by 1 base and J by 0 bases, with 12 bases left in between. The CDR3 sequence is 17 residues long. CDR3 in amino acids: CASSLLVRLSNTGELFF. CDR3 sequence (DNA): TGTGCCAGCAGTTTATTGGTGCGGCTTTCGAACACCGGGGAGCTGTTTTTT.

This clone turned up a few times. The V gene is TRBV6-5, the J gene TRBJ1-2; maybe TRBD1 (5 bases). CDR1 and CDR2 from the germline V gene are MNHEY and SVGAGI. The CDR3 has 13 amino acids. V was clipped by 2 bases and J by 5 bases, with 9 bases between them. CDR3 nucleotides: TGTGCCAGCAGTTACGAGGGGTTGTATGGCTACACCTTC. It yields the protein CASSYEGLYGYTF.

This clone was observed a handful of times. J is TRBJ2-7 and V is TRBV6-1; the D gene could be TRBD1 or TRBD2 (5 bases each). Germline loops: CDR1 MNHNS, CDR2 SASEGT. CDR3 length equals 13 residues. The V end was cut by 4 bases, the J end by 7 bases, with 14 bases between. CDR3 amino acids: CASSARGTEEQYF. CDR3 in DNA: TGTGCCAGCAGTGCAAGAGGGACGGAGGAGCAGTACTTC.

At least ten counts were recorded for this clone. The rearrangement uses TRBV7-9 and TRBJ1-1, with 7 bases identical to TRBD1. The germline V gene has CDR1 SEHNR and CDR2 FQNEAQ (reference sequence). J was trimmed by 5 bases and V by 3 bases; bases with no gene match: 3. The CDR3 length is 13 residues. CDR3 nucleotides: TGTGCCAGCAGCTTTACAGGGGAAACTGAAGCTTTCTTT. Its translation: CASSFTGETEAFF.

There are a few counts of this clone. The chain carries TRBV19 and TRBJ2-5; 7 positions agree with TRBD2. Germline CDR1 is LNHDA and CDR2 is SQIVND (reference sequence). With 5 bases clipped from V and 5 bases from J, the junction kept 8 bases outside the gene matches. The CDR3 has 14 amino acids. Here the CDR3 reads CASSLQLASETQYF. CDR3 in DNA: TGTGCCAGTAGTCTACAACTAGCGTCGGAGACCCAGTACTTC.

The chain employs TRBV25-1 and TRBJ1-2; TRBD1 matches at 10 bases. The CDR3 loop spans 14 amino acids. V dropped 0 bases and J dropped 7; count of bases not matched to a gene: 2. Germline V gives CDR1 MGHDK, CDR2 SYGVNS. CDR3 sequence: CASSEYGQGGGYTF. CDR3 sequence (DNA): TGTGCCAGCAGTGAATACGGACAGGGGGGTGGCTACACCTTC.

The J gene is TRBJ2-1, the V gene TRBV7-3; perhaps TRBD2 as D (5 bases). This CDR3 region has 15 residues. The V end lost 5 bases, the J end lost 2 bases, and 13 bases lay between the germline ends. CDR1 and CDR2 (germline): SGHTA, FQGTGA. In nucleotides, the CDR3 is TGTGCCAGCAGCAGAAGGGAGTCCACCTACAATGAGCAGTTCTTC. Its translation is CASSRRESTYNEQFF.

This clone has just a few counts. The chain recombines TRBV10-3 with TRBJ1-1, with D tentatively TRBD1 (6 bases). Germline V gene lookup returns CDR1 ENHRY and CDR2 SYGVKD. This CDR3 is 13 amino acids long. V was shortened by 11 bases and J by 1 base, with 14 bases between the two germline ends. CDR3 amino acids: CACARGGNTEAFF. The CDR3 bases are TGTGCCTGCGCTCGAGGGGGGAACACTGAAGCTTTCTTT.

The chain employs TRBV12-5 and TRBJ2-5; D is undetermined. V was shortened by 6 bases and J by 4 bases, with 12 bases between the two germline ends. The CDR3 extends over 13 amino acids. Germline CDR1 and CDR2: LGHNT and FRNRAP. The CDR3 reads CASGLLWAETQYF. CDR3 bases: TGTGCTAGTGGCCTATTGTGGGCAGAGACCCAGTACTTC. Together with reference TRBV12-5 and TRBJ2-5, the CDR3 gives the full variable domain: DARVTQTPRHKVTEMGQEVTMRCQPILGHNTVFWYRQTMMQGLELLAYFRNRAPLDDSGMPKDRFSAEMPDATLATLKIQPSEPRDSAVYFCASGLLWAETQYFGPGTRLLVL.